Listed below are T cell receptor beta chains from one sample, sequenced in a study of cytotoxic CD8 clonotypes in ibrutinib-treated CLL. TCRdb's copy holds only in-frame clones and misses some; the assay was immunoSEQ multiplex PCR. The table includes about 130,000 clones, 79% detected once. The specimen was PBMCs, collected after 12 months of ibrutinib treatment. These receptors came from a human donor with chronic lymphocytic leukemia. CDR3s include the opening cysteine and the closing phenylalanine or tryptophan. A D gene is named only where the DNA matches it firmly. Size values are once, few and many counts, or a class for expanded clones, and some rows have none.

TRBJ2-4 | TRBD2 | TRBV27 | . | CASSHGGLVDIQYF | TGTGCCAGCAGTCATGGCGGACTAGTCGACATTCAGTACTTC
TRBJ2-1 | . | TRBV4-3 | . | CASSDGAYNEQFF | TGCGCCAGCAGCGATGGCGCCTACAATGAGCAGTTCTTC
TRBJ2-5 | . | TRBV10-3 | . | CAIRYQETQYF | TGTGCCATCCGGTACCAAGAGACCCAGTACTTC
TRBJ1-4 | . | TRBV27 | . | CASGWGTRQEKLFF | TGTGCCAGCGGATGGGGTACGAGGCAGGAAAAACTGTTTTTT
TRBJ2-2 | . | TRBV27 | . | CASSLNSRNTGELFF | TGTGCCAGCAGTTTAAACTCGAGAAACACCGGGGAGCTGTTTTTT
TRBJ1-1 | . | TRBV18 | . | CASSPQVGVHTEAFF | TGTGCCAGCTCACCACAAGTAGGGGTTCACACTGAAGCTTTCTTT
TRBJ1-1 | . | TRBV12-5 | . | CASGFWTEMNTEAFF | TGTGCTAGTGGTTTCTGGACAGAGATGAACACTGAAGCTTTCTTT
TRBJ1-1 | . | TRBV5-4 | . | CASSFSGYTEAFF | TGTGCCAGCAGCTTCTCGGGGTATACTGAAGCTTTCTTT
TRBJ2-1 | . | TRBV28 | . | CASIEGRAYNEQFF | TGTGCCAGCATCGAGGGGCGCGCCTACAATGAGCAGTTCTTC
TRBJ1-1 | . | TRBV30 | . | CACKKGQNTEAFF | TGTGCCTGTAAAAAGGGACAGAACACTGAAGCTTTCTTT
TRBJ2-7 | TRBD2 | TRBV15 | . | CATSRLAGGSYEQYF | TGTGCCACCAGCAGGCTAGCGGGAGGCTCCTACGAGCAGTACTTC
TRBJ2-1 | . | TRBV27 | . | CASRPSGNPYNEQFF | TGTGCCAGCAGACCCTCGGGAAACCCCTACAATGAGCAGTTCTTC
TRBJ1-1 | . | TRBV5-5 | . | CASSLVVGGNTEAFF | TGTGCCAGCAGCTTGGTGGTAGGCGGGAACACTGAAGCTTTCTTT
TRBJ2-1 | TRBD2 | TRBV5-1 | . | CASFVGLAGGPRYNEQFF | TGCGCCAGCTTCGTTGGACTAGCGGGAGGGCCGAGGTACAATGAGCAGTTCTTC
TRBJ2-5 | . | TRBV19 | . | CASSIGRGRLETQYF | TGTGCCAGTAGTATAGGCCGGGGGCGTTTGGAGACCCAGTACTTC
TRBJ2-1 | . | TRBV4-3 | . | CASSQESEGPKFF | TGCGCCAGCAGCCAAGAATCTGAGGGACCGAAGTTCTTC
TRBJ2-1 | TRBD2 | TRBV10-3 | . | CAISESLAGGLEQFF | TGTGCCATCAGTGAGTCTTTAGCGGGAGGGCTTGAGCAGTTCTTC
TRBJ2-5 | . | TRBV5-6 | . | CASSPTLGTPGYTDF | TGTGCCAGCAGCCCGACCCTAGGGACTCCCGGGTATACGGACTTC
TRBJ2-2 | . | TRBV7-6 | . | CASSLLPAENTGELFF | TGTGCCAGCAGCTTGTTGCCAGCCGAGAACACCGGGGAGCTGTTTTTT
TRBJ1-1 | . | TRBV4-1 | . | CASSQAGAGVEAFF | TGCGCCAGCAGCCAAGCAGGGGCAGGTGTCGAAGCTTTCTTT
TRBJ2-7 | TRBD1 | TRBV7-2 | . | CASGPGQGTHEQYF | TGTGCCAGCGGCCCGGGACAGGGGACCCACGAGCAGTACTTC
TRBJ2-7 | . | TRBV2 | . | CASSDIMAGQVQYF | TGTGCCAGCAGCGACATTATGGCAGGGCAGGTGCAGTACTTC
TRBJ2-1 | . | TRBV4-1 | few | CASSPMQDYNEQFF | TGCGCCAGCAGCCCCATGCAAGACTACAATGAGCAGTTCTTC
TRBJ2-3 | . | TRBV5-1 | . | CASSLMAGLADTQYF | TGCGCCAGCAGCTTGATGGCGGGGCTAGCAGATACGCAGTATTTT
TRBJ1-2 | . | TRBV28 | . | CASSITGHYTF | TGTGCCAGCAGTATCACAGGGCACTACACCTTC
TRBJ2-7 | . | TRBV5-5 | . | CASSSRKGISYEQYF | TGTGCCAGCAGCTCTCGTAAGGGGATCTCCTACGAGCAGTACTTC
TRBJ2-1 | . | TRBV11-2 | . | CASSRDSGPYNEQFF | TGTGCCAGCAGTAGGGATAGCGGACCCTACAATGAGCAGTTCTTC
TRBJ1-1 | . | TRBV10-3 | . | CAISELGSTEAFF | TGTGCCATCAGTGAGTTGGGGAGTACTGAAGCTTTCTTT
TRBJ2-7 | TRBD2 | TRBV4-2 | . | CASSQDTTSGRAGYEQYF | TGTGCCAGCAGCCAAGATACGACTAGCGGGAGGGCCGGTTACGAGCAGTACTTC
TRBJ1-1 | . | TRBV11-3 | few | CASSLYLGGITEAFF | TGTGCCAGCAGCCTGTACCTTGGGGGGATCACTGAAGCTTTCTTT
TRBJ1-5 | . | TRBV28 | few | CASSLDTRDQPQHF | TGTGCCAGCAGTTTGGATACAAGAGATCAGCCCCAGCATTTT
TRBJ2-1 | TRBD2 | TRBV4-3 | . | CASSQDTWDLAGGSATNEQFF | TGCGCCAGCAGCCAAGATACCTGGGATCTAGCGGGAGGATCCGCAACGAATGAGCAGTTCTTC
TRBJ2-3 | . | TRBV7-2 | . | CASGRTRRYTDTQYF | TGTGCCAGCGGAAGGACACGACGCTACACAGATACGCAGTATTTT
TRBJ2-7 | . | TRBV5-1 | . | CASRLEGSSYEQYF | TGCGCCAGCAGGTTGGAGGGCAGCTCCTACGAGCAGTACTTC
TRBJ2-4 | . | TRBV6-1 | once | CASSEVGLAKNIQYF | TGTGCCAGCAGTGAAGTGGGGCTAGCCAAAAACATTCAGTACTTC
TRBJ1-1 | TRBD1 | TRBV12-5 | few | CASGPGTVPTEAFF | TGTGCTAGTGGACCCGGGACAGTCCCCACTGAAGCTTTCTTT
TRBJ1-4 | . | TRBV15 | . | CATSSAKIYEKLFF | TGTGCCACCAGCAGTGCCAAAATCTATGAAAAACTGTTTTTT
TRBJ2-3 | TRBD2 | TRBV5-5 | . | CASSAGTSGRGTHDTQYF | TGTGCCAGCAGCGCCGGGACTAGCGGGAGGGGCACCCATGATACGCAGTATTTT
TRBJ1-4 | . | TRBV30 | once | CAWSVFQGRYEKLFF | TGTGCCTGGAGTGTGTTCCAGGGGAGGTATGAAAAACTGTTTTTT
TRBJ2-7 | TRBD1 | TRBV19 | . | CASSRDRYEQYF | TGTGCCAGTAGTCGGGACAGGTACGAGCAGTACTTC
TRBJ2-7 | TRBD2 | TRBV7-2 | . | CASSFSGGGAYEQYF | TGTGCCAGCAGCTTCTCCGGGGGAGGGGCCTACGAGCAGTACTTC
TRBJ2-2 | . | TRBV10-3 | . | CAISVLLAKTNTGELFF | TGTGCCATCAGTGTCCTCCTAGCCAAGACGAACACCGGGGAGCTGTTTTTT
TRBJ2-5 | TRBD2 | TRBV5-3 | once | CARSLAGGSSGRPKTQYF | TGTGCCAGAAGCTTGGCCGGCGGGAGTAGCGGGAGGCCGAAGACCCAGTACTTC
TRBJ2-7 | TRBD2 | TRBV7-9 | . | CASSGTSGRAPEQYF | TGTGCCAGCAGCGGTACTAGCGGGAGGGCCCCCGAGCAGTACTTC
TRBJ2-2 | TRBD1 | TRBV6-5 | . | CASSRTGATGELFF | TGTGCCAGCAGCCGGACAGGGGCAACCGGGGAGCTGTTTTTT
TRBJ2-5 | TRBD2 | TRBV15 | . | CATSRGMIAGSGETQYF | TGTGCCACCAGCAGAGGGATGATAGCGGGATCAGGAGAGACCCAGTACTTC
TRBJ2-7 | TRBD2 | TRBV4-3 | once | CASSQHSGLAGLGPYEQYF | TGCGCCAGCAGCCAACACTCGGGACTAGCGGGCCTAGGTCCCTACGAGCAGTACTTC
TRBJ1-5 | . | TRBV19 | . | CASSILQISNQPQHF | TGTGCCAGTAGTATTTTACAGATTAGCAATCAGCCCCAGCATTTT
TRBJ2-2 | . | TRBV10-1 | . | CASSRGSLTGELFF | TGCGCCAGCAGTCGGGGGAGTCTAACCGGGGAGCTGTTTTTT
TRBJ2-3 | . | TRBV6-5 | . | CASPLAGSTDTQYF | TGTGCCAGCCCGCTGGCAGGAAGCACAGATACGCAGTATTTT